The TCR beta chain under discussion was sequenced for a study of PD-1 blockade in classical Hodgkin lymphoma. Sequencing was performed with immunoSEQ multiplex PCR; in TCRdb, only in-frame clones are kept and a portion is missing. Of roughly 8,100 clones listed, about nine tenths are singletons. Every single patient, without exception, relapsed after autologous stem cell transplantation, and brentuximab vedotin exposure varied. CD4+ T cells were purified from thawed PBMCs by magnetic negative selection. On this clone: Its cognate antigen is unknown.

Germline V CDR1 and CDR2: MNHEY, SVGAGI. Unmatched junction bases numbered 3, after V lost 5 bases and J lost 9 bases. The CDR3 is 12 residues long. Whole-study results and caveats: As was reported, newly diagnosed patients showed lower baseline TCR diversity than healthy donors did. The CD4+ diversity rise by C4D1 was clearest in complete responders.

Material: CD4+ T cells from blood, obtained at baseline. This TCR was recovered from a human donor with classical Hodgkin lymphoma. The rearrangement uses TRBV6-5 and TRBJ2-1, with 8 positions matching TRBD1. The CDR3 sequence: CASSGRGLEQFF. Written as DNA, the CDR3 is TGTGCCAGCAGTGGCAGGGGGCTTGAGCAGTTCTTC.